A selection of T cell receptor beta chains follows, all from one sample in a study of shared clonotypes between healthy human individuals. TCRdb keeps only in-frame clones here, not all; method: immunoSEQ multiplex PCR. This sample has around 580,000 clones; roughly 98% occur once, and the top ten carry 0.3%. Sequencing used naive CD8+ T cells sorted from blood. The receptors were sampled from a man aged 25-45 years in good health. The CDR3 runs from the conserved cysteine through the conserved F or W. D genes are given only for firm matches. Rows may omit the clone size; those that give it use once, few, many or a size class.

clone size	V gene	D gene	J gene	CDR3 protein	CDR3 DNA
-	TRBV5-4	TRBD1	TRBJ2-7	CASSPGTGAYEQYF	TGTGCCAGCAGCCCTGGGACAGGGGCCTACGAGCAGTACTTC
-	TRBV7-2	TRBD2	TRBJ2-1	CASSLAGGPYNEQFF	TGTGCCAGCAGCCTAGCGGGAGGGCCCTACAATGAGCAGTTCTTC
-	TRBV19	-	TRBJ2-5	CASSIGAGSAETQYF	TGTGCCAGTAGTATAGGGGCGGGGTCGGCAGAGACCCAGTACTTC
-	TRBV6-1	-	TRBJ2-7	CASRRLSPYEQYF	TGTGCCAGCAGAAGACTTTCCCCCTACGAGCAGTACTTC
-	TRBV7-9	-	TRBJ2-7	CASSSITQGYEQYF	TGTGCCAGCAGCTCAATCACACAGGGTTACGAGCAGTACTTC
-	TRBV7-9	-	TRBJ2-2	CASSLAGRNTGELFF	TGTGCCAGCAGCTTAGCGGGACGAAACACCGGGGAGCTGTTTTTT
-	TRBV4-1	-	TRBJ2-3	CASSQGASSTDTQYF	TGCGCCAGCAGCCAAGGGGCCAGTAGCACAGATACGCAGTATTTT
-	TRBV7-9	-	TRBJ1-2	CASSLGVYGYTF	TGTGCCAGCAGCCTCGGGGTCTATGGCTACACCTTC
-	TRBV5-1	TRBD2	TRBJ2-5	CASSSAGAIQETQYF	TGCGCCAGCAGCTCAGCGGGAGCCATCCAAGAGACCCAGTACTTC
-	TRBV5-1	-	TRBJ2-3	CASSAEGSTDTQYF	TGCGCCAGCTCCGCGGAGGGAAGTACAGATACGCAGTATTTT
-	TRBV15	TRBD1	TRBJ2-7	CATSRTSTGVSYEQYF	TGTGCCACCAGCAGAACCTCGACAGGGGTCTCCTACGAGCAGTACTTC
once	TRBV6-1	-	TRBJ2-1	CASRGYNEQFF	TGTGCCAGCAGGGGCTACAATGAGCAGTTCTTC
-	TRBV5-1	-	TRBJ2-4	CASSFRPRQGGKNIQYF	TGCGCCAGCAGCTTCCGCCCTAGACAGGGAGGCAAAAACATTCAGTACTTC
-	TRBV28	TRBD2	TRBJ2-7	CASSFRTSGASSYEQYF	TGTGCCAGCAGTTTCCGGACTAGCGGGGCGAGCTCCTACGAGCAGTACTTC
-	TRBV7-2	-	TRBJ1-5	CASSLNQGTDQPQHF	TGTGCCAGCAGCCTAAATCAGGGGACCGATCAGCCCCAGCATTTT
-	TRBV4-3	-	TRBJ1-5	CASSLDRANQPQHF	TGCGCCAGCAGCCTGGACAGAGCCAATCAGCCCCAGCATTTT
-	TRBV15	-	TRBJ2-1	CATSRAPNYNEQFF	TGTGCCACCAGCAGAGCCCCCAATTACAATGAGCAGTTCTTC
-	TRBV2	TRBD2	TRBJ2-7	CASSARAGSYEQYF	TGTGCCAGCAGTGCCCGAGCGGGATCCTACGAGCAGTACTTC
-	TRBV6-1	TRBD1	TRBJ1-4	CASSERGGGRRRFF	TGTGCCAGCAGTGAAAGGGGAGGGGGCAGACGGAGGTTTTTT
-	TRBV19	TRBD1	TRBJ2-7	CASSIRGTGASYEQYF	TGTGCCAGTAGTATTAGAGGGACAGGGGCCTCCTACGAGCAGTACTTC
-	TRBV27	TRBD1	TRBJ1-1	CASKLGQGGTEAFF	TGTGCCAGCAAATTAGGACAGGGGGGCACTGAAGCTTTCTTT
-	TRBV4-1	-	TRBJ2-5	CASSQEGSEQETQYF	TGCGCCAGCAGCCAAGAGGGTAGTGAGCAAGAGACCCAGTACTTC
few	TRBV2	TRBD2	TRBJ2-7	CASRQAGGRAYEQYF	TGTGCCAGCAGGCAGGCGGGCGGGAGGGCGTACGAGCAGTACTTC
-	TRBV25-1	-	TRBJ2-7	CASSNLNYEQYF	TGTGCCAGCAGTAACCTGAACTACGAGCAGTACTTC